The clone carrying this TCR beta chain has a count of ten or more. Its antigen is still unknown. The source of the sample is a study of T-cell memory formation after mild COVID-19. Broader study findings: Clones from the second wave (peaking day 37) had unconfirmed SARS-CoV-2 specificity. A second wave expanding day 15 to 37 was CD4+-biased; contracting clones were balanced.

From 5'RACE with constant-segment primers came TCR alpha and TCR beta cDNA libraries that carried sample barcodes and UMIs. TCRdb reprocessed the 5' RACE reads with MiXCR, giving one entry per CDR3 protein. Of some 410,000 distinct CDR3 sequences listed, 20% to 30% are singletons. The clonotype originates from an adult woman who had mild COVID-19 (a few samples of this study predate the infection). Cell type and time point are not known. The material sequenced was PBMCs or a T cell subset sorted from them (not recorded which).

The CDR3 DNA reads as TGCGCCAGCAGCGGGACTAGCGGTACAGATACGCAGTATTTT. This gives the protein CASSGTSGTDTQYF. This chain connects TRBV5-1 to TRBJ2-3, with 11 nucleotides matching TRBD2. Germline lookup yields CDR1 SGHRS and CDR2 YFSETQ. This CDR3 is built from 14 residues. Unmatched junction bases numbered 1, after V lost 4 bases and J lost 3 bases.